The rows below give T cell receptor beta chains drawn from one sample of a study of blood T cell repertoires in COVID-19. The data were produced by immunoSEQ multiplex PCR, yet TCRdb's version contains in-frame clones alone and is incomplete. The sample holds 60,000 to 80,000 clones, around 87% seen once. Input material: peripheral blood. Receptors were obtained from a human donor in a cohort sampled during active COVID-19. Each CDR3 is given with its conserved first and last residue. A D gene is named only where the DNA matches it firmly. The size entry is marked missing in some rows and otherwise reads once, few, many or a size class.

D gene	clone size	V gene	J gene	CDR3 DNA	CDR3 protein
TRBD2	-	TRBV30	TRBJ2-3	TGTGCCTGGAGTAAAAGGACTAGCGGTAGCACAGATACGCAGTATTTT	CAWSKRTSGSTDTQYF
-	-	TRBV6-2/TRBV6-3	TRBJ2-5	TGTGCCAGCAGTTACCCGCCTTACGGGTCTGGAGAGACCCAGTACTTC	CASSYPPYGSGETQYF
TRBD1	-	TRBV28	TRBJ1-5	TGTGCCAGCAACATAGAGACAGGGCTAGGTCAGCCCCAGCATTTT	CASNIETGLGQPQHF
-	once	TRBV28	TRBJ1-1	TGTGCCAGCAGTCTACAGGTGTCTGGGGCTGAAGCTTTCTTT	CASSLQVSGAEAFF
-	-	TRBV12-3/TRBV12-4	TRBJ2-7	TGTGCCAGCAGTTTCAACAGAAACTACGAGCAGTACTTC	CASSFNRNYEQYF
TRBD2	few	TRBV3-1/TRBV3-2	TRBJ2-7	TGTGCCAGCAGCCTACTAGCGGGGGGCCGCTACGAGCAGTACTTC	CASSLLAGGRYEQYF
-	-	TRBV5-5	TRBJ1-3	TGTGCCAGCAGCTTGGCAGGGCAGGGGAATGGAAACACCATATATTTT	CASSLAGQGNGNTIYF
TRBD1	-	TRBV19	TRBJ2-4	TGTGCCAGTAGCCTCCAGGGGGCAGCCAAAAACATTCAGTACTTC	CASSLQGAAKNIQYF
-	-	TRBV6-2/TRBV6-3	TRBJ2-6	TGTGCCAGCAGTTCCTCTGAGAGCTCTGGGGCCAACGTCCTGACTTTC	CASSSSESSGANVLTF
-	-	TRBV27	TRBJ1-3	TGTGCCAGCAGTTTAAGGAGGGGCAACACCATATATTTT	CASSLRRGNTIYF
TRBD1	-	TRBV5-5	TRBJ2-6	TGTGCCAGCAGCCCCGGACAGGGGACGGGGGCCAACGTCCTGACTTTC	CASSPGQGTGANVLTF
TRBD2	-	TRBV7-9	TRBJ2-1	TGTGCCAGCAGTGGGACTAGCGGGGGGAGCTCCTACAATGAGCAGTTCTTC	CASSGTSGGSSYNEQFF
TRBD2	once	TRBV19	TRBJ2-3	TGTGCCAGTAGCCCCTCCGTTGGCGCGGGAGCAGATACGCAGTATTTT	CASSPSVGAGADTQYF
-	-	TRBV29-1	TRBJ2-3	TGCAGCGCCCGCGCTACCGTGAGGACAGATACGCAGTATTTT	CSARATVRTDTQYF
TRBD1	-	TRBV28	TRBJ2-7	TGTGCCAGCAGTTCTACAGGGGGCGCTCCTATCTACGAGCAGTACTTC	CASSSTGGAPIYEQYF
-	few	TRBV10-3	TRBJ1-3	TGTGCCATCAGTGAGTTGGCGGGATCTGGAAACACCATATATTTT	CAISELAGSGNTIYF
-	medium-sized	TRBV30	TRBJ1-5	TGTGCCTGGGCCCGGACTGGACAGTCAAATCAGCCCCAGCATTTT	CAWARTGQSNQPQHF
-	-	TRBV15	TRBJ2-7	TGTGCCACCAGCATGCAGGGCGGATTCGACGAGCAGTACTTC	CATSMQGGFDEQYF
-	-	TRBV19	TRBJ1-2	TGTGCCAGTCTACCCCTTCAGGGATTGTCGAATGGCTACACCTTC	CASLPLQGLSNGYTF
TRBD1	-	TRBV14	TRBJ2-7	TGTGCCAGCAGCCAAGGGACAGGGGGCTTTTACGAGCAGTACTTC	CASSQGTGGFYEQYF
TRBD1	-	TRBV19	TRBJ2-1	TGTGCCAGTGGGACAGGGTTCTACAATGAGCAGTTCTTC	CASGTGFYNEQFF
-	-	TRBV9	TRBJ1-5	TGTGCCAGCAGCGTAGCTTCCGGGGGTCAGCCCCAGCATTTT	CASSVASGGQPQHF
TRBD1	-	TRBV27	TRBJ1-5	TGTGCCAGCAGTTCCGGGACAGGGTCCCCTCAGCCCCAGCATTTT	CASSSGTGSPQPQHF
-	-	TRBV6-2/TRBV6-3	TRBJ2-7	TGTGCCAGCAGTTACTTCCTGGACAAATACGAGCAGTACTTC	CASSYFLDKYEQYF
TRBD1	once	TRBV7-8	TRBJ1-1	TGTGCCAGCAGCTTAGGACAGGGTCGGGTTCGTGGCACTGAAGCTTTCTTT	CASSLGQGRVRGTEAFF
-	-	TRBV19	TRBJ2-1	TGTGCCAGTAGTAAGAAGGCCACAGCCTACAATGAGCAGTTCTTC	CASSKKATAYNEQFF
TRBD2	-	TRBV11-2	TRBJ2-7	TGTGCCAGCAGCCCCCCCCTAACCCTAGCGGGGGGATACGAGCAGTACTTC	CASSPPLTLAGGYEQYF
-	-	TRBV19	TRBJ1-1	TGTGCCAGTAGGCTGCGGGACACTGAAGCTTTCTTT	CASRLRDTEAFF
-	-	TRBV6-5	TRBJ1-2	TGTGCCAGCAGGACGACAAGAGAGTACTATGGCTACACCTTC	CASRTTREYYGYTF
TRBD1	-	TRBV11-2	TRBJ1-1	TGTGCCAGCAGCTTAGACAGGGGGACTGAAGCTTTCTTT	CASSLDRGTEAFF
TRBD2	-	TRBV5-6	TRBJ2-7	TGTGCCAGCAGCTTTATAGCGGGAGGGCCGGTTTTCTCCTACGAGCAGTACTTC	CASSFIAGGPVFSYEQYF
TRBD1	-	TRBV7-9	TRBJ1-5	TGTGCCAGCAGCTCTGGCCGACAGGGGGCCAGACAGCCCCAGCATTTT	CASSSGRQGARQPQHF
-	-	TRBV7-9	TRBJ1-4	TGTGCCAGCAACAACTACAGGGCTCACAATGAAAAACTGTTTTTT	CASNNYRAHNEKLFF
-	-	TRBV12-3/TRBV12-4	TRBJ2-7	TGTGCCAGCAGTTTTGAGGGCTACGAGCAGTACTTC	CASSFEGYEQYF
TRBD1	few	TRBV18	TRBJ2-2	TGTGCCAGCTCAGCGCGACAGGGGGCCGGGGAGCTGTTTTTT	CASSARQGAGELFF
-	-	TRBV5-6	TRBJ2-4	TGTGCCAGCAGCTTGGAGGGGGATGGGGGAAACATTCAGTACTTC	CASSLEGDGGNIQYF